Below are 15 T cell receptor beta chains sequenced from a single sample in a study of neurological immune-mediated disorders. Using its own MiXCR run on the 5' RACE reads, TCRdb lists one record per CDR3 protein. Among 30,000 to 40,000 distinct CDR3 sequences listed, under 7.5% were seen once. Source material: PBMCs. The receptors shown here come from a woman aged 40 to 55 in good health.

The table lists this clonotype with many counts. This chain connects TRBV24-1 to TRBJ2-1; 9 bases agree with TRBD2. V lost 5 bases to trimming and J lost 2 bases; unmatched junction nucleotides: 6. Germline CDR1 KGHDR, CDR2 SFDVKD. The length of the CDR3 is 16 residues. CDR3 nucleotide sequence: TGTGCCACCAGTGCCAGCGGGAGGTCCACCTACAATGAGCAGTTCTTC. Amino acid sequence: CATSASGRSTYNEQFF.

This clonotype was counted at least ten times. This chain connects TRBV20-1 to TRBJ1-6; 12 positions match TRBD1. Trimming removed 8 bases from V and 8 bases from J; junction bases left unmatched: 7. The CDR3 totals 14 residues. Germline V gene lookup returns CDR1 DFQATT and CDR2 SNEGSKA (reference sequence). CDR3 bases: TGCAGTTCCCCGGGACAGGGGGCTGATTCACCCCTCCACTTT. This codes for CSSPGQGADSPLHF.

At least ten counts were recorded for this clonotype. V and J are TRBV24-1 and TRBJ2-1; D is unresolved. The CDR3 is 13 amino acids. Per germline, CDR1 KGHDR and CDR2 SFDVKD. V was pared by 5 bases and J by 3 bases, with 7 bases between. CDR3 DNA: TGTGCCACCAGTGCGGGCTACTACAATGAGCAGTTCTTC. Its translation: CATSAGYYNEQFF.

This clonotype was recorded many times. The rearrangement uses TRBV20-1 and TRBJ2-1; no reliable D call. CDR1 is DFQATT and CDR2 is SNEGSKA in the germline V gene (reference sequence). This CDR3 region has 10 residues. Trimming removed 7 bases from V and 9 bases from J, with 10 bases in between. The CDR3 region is CSGEGGEQFF. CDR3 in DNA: TGCAGTGGGGAAGGCGGTGAGCAGTTCTTC.

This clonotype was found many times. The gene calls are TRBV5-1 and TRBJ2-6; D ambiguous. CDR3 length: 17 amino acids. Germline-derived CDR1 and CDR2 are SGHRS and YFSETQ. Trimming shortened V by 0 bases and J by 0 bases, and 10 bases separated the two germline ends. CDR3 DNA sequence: TGCGCCAGCAGCTTGGGAGACTGGAGCTCTGGGGCCAACGTCCTGACTTTC. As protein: CASSLGDWSSGANVLTF.

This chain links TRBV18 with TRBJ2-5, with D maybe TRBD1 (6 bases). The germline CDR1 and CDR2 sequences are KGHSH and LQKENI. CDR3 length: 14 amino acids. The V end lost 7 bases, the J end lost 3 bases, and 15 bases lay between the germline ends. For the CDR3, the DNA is TGTGCCAGCTTTTTCTCCCGGGACAAAGAGACCCAGTACTTC. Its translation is CASFFSRDKETQYF.

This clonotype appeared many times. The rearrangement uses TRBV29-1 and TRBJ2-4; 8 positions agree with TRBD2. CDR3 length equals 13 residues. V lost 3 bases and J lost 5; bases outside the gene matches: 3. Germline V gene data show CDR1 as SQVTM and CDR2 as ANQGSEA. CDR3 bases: TGCAGCGTTGACGGGGGGGCAGAAAACATTCAGTACTTC. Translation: CSVDGGAENIQYF.

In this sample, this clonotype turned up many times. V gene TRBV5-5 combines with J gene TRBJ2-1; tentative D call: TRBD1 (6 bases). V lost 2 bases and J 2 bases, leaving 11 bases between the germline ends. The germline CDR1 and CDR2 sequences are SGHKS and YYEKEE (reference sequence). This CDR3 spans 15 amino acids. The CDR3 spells CASSLLGGPYNEQFF. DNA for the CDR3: TGTGCCAGCAGCTTATTAGGGGGACCCTACAATGAGCAGTTCTTC.

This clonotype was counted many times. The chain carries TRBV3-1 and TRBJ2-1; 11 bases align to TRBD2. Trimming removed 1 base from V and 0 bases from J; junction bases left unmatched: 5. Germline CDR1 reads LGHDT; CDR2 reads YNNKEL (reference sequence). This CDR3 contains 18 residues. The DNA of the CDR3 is TGTGCCAGCAGCCAAGGACTAGCGGGATGGAGCTCCTACAATGAGCAGTTCTTC. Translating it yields CASSQGLAGWSSYNEQFF.

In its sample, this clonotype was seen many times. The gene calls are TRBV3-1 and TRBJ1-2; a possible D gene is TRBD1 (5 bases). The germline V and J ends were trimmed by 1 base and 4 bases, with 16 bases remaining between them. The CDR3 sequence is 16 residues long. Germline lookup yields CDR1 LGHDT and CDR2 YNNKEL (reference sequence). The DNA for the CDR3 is TGTGCCAGCAGCCAAGGGTCAGGGACCTCCAGCTATGGCTACACCTTC. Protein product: CASSQGSGTSSYGYTF.

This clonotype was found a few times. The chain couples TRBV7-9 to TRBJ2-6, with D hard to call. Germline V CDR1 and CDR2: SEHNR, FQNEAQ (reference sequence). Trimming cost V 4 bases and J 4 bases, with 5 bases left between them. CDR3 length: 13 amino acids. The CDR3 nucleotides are TGTGCCAGCAGCTCCTCGGGGGCCAACGTCCTGACTTTC. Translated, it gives CASSSSGANVLTF.

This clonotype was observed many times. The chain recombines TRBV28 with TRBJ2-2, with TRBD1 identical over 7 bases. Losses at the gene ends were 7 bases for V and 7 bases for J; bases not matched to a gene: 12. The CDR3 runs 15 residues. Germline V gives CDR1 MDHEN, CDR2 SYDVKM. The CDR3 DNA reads TGTGCCAGCATGGATTGGGGACAGATGGACGGGGAGCTGTTTTTT. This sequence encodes CASMDWGQMDGELFF.

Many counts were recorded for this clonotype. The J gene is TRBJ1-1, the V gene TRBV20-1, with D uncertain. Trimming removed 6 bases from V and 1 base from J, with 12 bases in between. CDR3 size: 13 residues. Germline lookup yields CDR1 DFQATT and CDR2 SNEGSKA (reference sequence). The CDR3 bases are TGCAGTGCCAGAACCGGGCAGAACACTGAAGCTTTCTTT. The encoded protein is CSARTGQNTEAFF.

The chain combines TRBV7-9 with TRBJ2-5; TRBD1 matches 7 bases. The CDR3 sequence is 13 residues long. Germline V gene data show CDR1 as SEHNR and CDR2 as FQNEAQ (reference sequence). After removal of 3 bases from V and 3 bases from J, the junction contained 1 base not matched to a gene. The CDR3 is CASSLQGEETQYF. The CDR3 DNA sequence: TGTGCCAGCAGCTTGCAGGGGGAAGAGACCCAGTACTTC.

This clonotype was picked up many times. In DNA form, the CDR3 reads TGTGCCAGCACCCCAGCGGGAAAAGGAAAGCAGTTCTTC. This sequence encodes CASTPAGKGKQFF. The chain joins TRBV28 to TRBJ2-1; 7 positions match TRBD2. Germline loops: CDR1 MDHEN, CDR2 SYDVKM. This CDR3 spans 13 amino acids. The V and J ends lost 7 bases and 11 bases, in that order; junction bases with no gene match: 11.